This entry lists 25 T cell receptor beta chains sequenced from one sample in a study of CD8 T cells in Susac syndrome. RNA, at about 0.45 to 1 ug, was reverse transcribed with random hexamers. One entry per CDR3 protein results from TCRdb running MiXCR on the immunoSEQ multiplex PCR reads. Among 150,000 or so distinct CDR3 sequences listed, 94% were seen once. The sequencing sample was made of CD8+ T cells from PBMCs. The receptors stem from a human donor with multiple sclerosis.

The chain has TRBV3-1 and TRBJ2-5, with a tentative D call TRBD2 (7 bases). The CDR3 is 16 residues long. Looked up from germline, CDR1 is LGHDT and CDR2 is YNNKEL (reference sequence). Between the trimmed V and J ends, which lost 3 bases and 5 bases, there was a span of 19 bases. This CDR3 is CASSQGDRGASETQYF. In nucleotides, the CDR3 is TGTGCCAGCAGCCAGGGTGATCGGGGGGCCTCGGAGACCCAGTACTTC.

The V gene is TRBV29-1, the J gene TRBJ2-3, with TRBD1 matching over 8 bases. This CDR3 is 13 amino acids long. Germline V CDR1 and CDR2: SQVTM, ANQGSEA. Trimming removed 5 bases from V and 5 bases from J; junction bases left unmatched: 6. CDR3 protein: CSVYQGAVDTQYF. CDR3 DNA: TGCAGCGTTTATCAGGGGGCAGTAGATACGCAGTATTTT.

V gene TRBV30 combines with J gene TRBJ2-5, with no clear D. V lost 3 bases, J lost 6 bases, and 8 bases lay in between. CDR1 is GTSNPN and CDR2 is SVGIG in the germline V gene (reference sequence). CDR3 size: 11 residues. CDR3 region: CAWSPWQTQYF. DNA for the CDR3: TGTGCCTGGAGCCCCTGGCAGACCCAGTACTTC. Full variable domain (outside the CDR3, taken from reference TRBV30 and TRBJ2-5): SQTIHQWPATLVQPVGSPLSLECTVEGTSNPNLYWYRQAAGRGLQLLFYSVGIGQISSEVPQNLSASRPQDRQFILSSKKLLLSDSGFYLCAWSPWQTQYFGPGTRLLVL.

V gene TRBV11-2 combines with J gene TRBJ2-5; 8 bases are a match to TRBD1. The V gene's germline CDR1 is SGHAT and CDR2 FQNNGV. The CDR3 loop spans 15 amino acids. J was trimmed by 3 bases and V by 4 bases; bases with no gene match: 7. This chain's CDR3 is CASSYRWDRKETQYF. The DNA for the CDR3 is TGTGCCAGCAGCTACCGATGGGACAGGAAAGAGACCCAGTACTTC. The full variable domain, completed using reference TRBV11-2 and TRBJ2-5, is EAGVAQSPRYKIIEKRQSVAFWCNPISGHATLYWYQQILGQGPKLLIQFQNNGVVDDSQLPKDRFSAERLKGVDSTLKIQPAKLEDSAVYLCASSYRWDRKETQYFGPGTRLLVL.

This sequence joins TRBV27 and TRBJ2-7; 7 bases map to TRBD1. Trimming cost V 6 bases and J 2 bases; bases outside gene matches: 4. The CDR3 is 13 amino acids. Germline-derived CDR1 and CDR2 are MNHEY and SMNVEV (reference sequence). For the CDR3, the DNA is TGTGCCAGCAGGACAGGGAAGGCCTACGAGCAGTACTTC. It yields the protein CASRTGKAYEQYF.

The gene calls are TRBV7-2 and TRBJ1-2; no reliable D call. The CDR3 covers 13 residues. Trimming pared 8 bases from V and 4 bases from J, leaving 14 bases between. Germline CDR1 and CDR2: SGHTA and FQGNSA. The CDR3 sequence is CASPNGSIYGYTF. As DNA, the CDR3 is TGTGCCAGCCCTAACGGGTCCATCTATGGCTACACCTTC.

This chain links TRBV15 with TRBJ2-6; no firm D call. The CDR3 spans 16 residues. Between the trimmed V and J ends, which lost 0 bases and 1 base, there was a span of 7 bases. Germline CDR1 reads LNHNV; CDR2 reads YYDKDF (reference sequence). As DNA, the CDR3 is TGTGCCACCAGCAGAGAGGTCGTTTCTGGGGCCAACGTCCTGACTTTC. Translating it yields CATSREVVSGANVLTF.

This sequence joins TRBV28 and TRBJ1-5; a weak D match, TRBD1 (6 bases). The CDR3 is made up of 16 amino acids. V lost 4 bases and J 0 bases, leaving 13 bases between the germline ends. Germline CDR1 MDHEN, CDR2 SYDVKM. CDR3 amino acids: CASSSGTSDSNQPQHF. Here the CDR3 DNA reads TGTGCCAGCAGTTCCGGGACATCCGATAGCAATCAGCCCCAGCATTTT.

The chain has TRBV29-1 and TRBJ2-4; 7 bases line up with TRBD1. This CDR3 spans 15 amino acids. The V gene's germline CDR1 is SQVTM and CDR2 ANQGSEA. The J segment lost 4 bases and the V segment lost 7 bases, leaving 13 bases of the junction unmatched. The CDR3 spells CSAQVLQGTKNIQYF. Written as DNA, the CDR3 is TGCAGCGCCCAGGTCCTACAGGGGACAAAAAACATTCAGTACTTC.

This clonotype appeared a few times. The chain employs TRBV18 and TRBJ2-3, with TRBD1 matching 7 bases. The CDR3 contains 13 residues. CDR1 and CDR2 from the germline V gene are KGHSH and LQKENI. V lost 3 bases, J lost 5 bases, and 2 bases stayed unmatched. The CDR3 region has the DNA TGTGCCAGCTCACCGTCAGGGGGAGATACGCAGTATTTT. Its protein product is CASSPSGGDTQYF.

The chain joins TRBV9 to TRBJ2-1, with D perhaps given as TRBD1 or TRBD2 (6 bases each). There are 17 residues in the CDR3. Germline V gives CDR1 SGDLS, CDR2 YYNGEE. V shed 4 bases and J shed 2 bases, with 19 bases lying between them. CDR3: CASSPLRGDWAYNEQFF. In nucleotides, the CDR3 is TGTGCCAGCAGCCCCTTAAGGGGGGACTGGGCCTACAATGAGCAGTTCTTC.

The rearrangement joins TRBV5-4 to TRBJ1-1; D is perhaps TRBD1 (5 bases). This CDR3 is 13 amino acids long. Trimming stripped 4 bases from V and 6 bases from J, with 13 bases between. Germline assignment: CDR1 SGHNT and CDR2 YYREEE (reference sequence). The DNA for the CDR3 is TGTGCCAGCAGCCGGTGGGGGATAGCTGAAGCTTTCTTT. Residues: CASSRWGIAEAFF.

CDR3 amino acids: CASSQPGQGLREQYF. DNA for the CDR3: TGCGCCAGCAGCCAACCGGGACAGGGGTTGCGGGAGCAGTACTTC. This chain links TRBV4-3 with TRBJ2-7; 10 bases agree with TRBD1. V shed 2 bases and J 7 bases; nucleotides not matched to a gene: 8. The germline CDR1 and CDR2 sequences are LGHNA and YSLEER. The CDR3 extends over 15 amino acids.

For the CDR3, the DNA is TGTGCCAGCAGCTTAAAGGGGAACTATGGCTACACCTTC. This sequence encodes CASSLKGNYGYTF. The J gene is TRBJ1-2, the V gene TRBV5-4; D perhaps matches TRBD1 (5 bases). V lost 2 bases and J 2 bases, leaving 7 bases between the germline ends. Looked up from germline, CDR1 is SGHNT and CDR2 is YYREEE (reference sequence). There are 13 residues in the CDR3.

V gene TRBV20-1 combines with J gene TRBJ2-5; 11 bases align to TRBD2. The ends lost 0 bases at V and 5 bases at J; junction bases unmatched: 11. There are 17 residues in the CDR3. The V gene's germline CDR1 is DFQATT and CDR2 SNEGSKA (reference sequence). Here the CDR3 DNA reads TGCAGTGCTAGAGAAGTAGCGGGGGGGCCGCTGTGTGAGACCCAGTACTTC. Its translation is CSAREVAGGPLCETQYF.

The table lists this clonotype with a count of one. The chain joins TRBV7-2 to TRBJ1-2; 7 nucleotides match TRBD1. From germline, CDR1 is SGHTA and CDR2 FQGNSA. V was clipped by 5 bases and J by 2 bases; unmatched bases: 5. The CDR3 totals 14 residues. CDR3 residues: CASSHRDSNYGYTF. Here the CDR3 DNA reads TGTGCCAGCAGCCACAGGGACAGCAACTATGGCTACACCTTC.

The rearrangement joins TRBV11-2 to TRBJ1-1; D uncertain. This CDR3 is built from 14 residues. Per germline, CDR1 SGHAT and CDR2 FQNNGV. The V gene lost 6 bases and the J gene lost 1 base, with 12 bases spanning the gap. The CDR3 DNA is TGTGCCAGCAGACCCCAGTCGACGAACACTGAAGCTTTCTTT. This translates into CASRPQSTNTEAFF.

The chain links TRBV4-3 to TRBJ2-5; TRBD2 aligns across 8 bases. The V gene's germline CDR1 is LGHNA and CDR2 YSLEER. The CDR3 has 19 residues. Trimming at V came to 0 bases and at J to 5 bases, leaving 17 bases not matched to a gene. The CDR3 DNA reads as TGCGCCAGCAGCCAAGATTGGGGGCCGGGGGGGCCCGAAATGGAGACCCAGTACTTC. This codes for CASSQDWGPGGPEMETQYF.

The V and J genes are TRBV5-6 and TRBJ2-1; maybe TRBD2 (5 bases). Germline V gene lookup returns CDR1 SGHDT and CDR2 YYEEEE. Trimming stripped 7 bases from V and 0 bases from J, with 11 bases between. This CDR3 is 14 amino acids long. CDR3 residues: CASDTGSSYNEQFF. As DNA, the CDR3 is TGTGCCAGCGATACGGGATCCTCCTACAATGAGCAGTTCTTC.

A single count supports this clonotype. V gene TRBV5-4 combines with J gene TRBJ2-1; 7 positions agree with TRBD2. Looked up from germline, CDR1 is SGHNT and CDR2 is YYREEE (reference sequence). CDR3 length equals 14 residues. The J segment lost 8 bases and the V segment lost 2 bases, leaving 7 bases of the junction unmatched. The CDR3 sequence is CASSFPTSRDEQFF. The CDR3 DNA reads as TGTGCCAGCAGCTTCCCGACTAGCAGGGATGAGCAGTTCTTC.

The V call is TRBV29-1, the J call TRBJ2-4, with D possibly TRBD2 on 7 matching bases. CDR3 length: 18 amino acids. The germline CDR1 and CDR2 sequences are SQVTM and ANQGSEA. V was pared by 5 bases and J by 7 bases, with 30 bases between. Here the CDR3 reads CSVTHAGTKPQGGNIQYF. In DNA form, the CDR3 reads TGCAGCGTTACCCACGCCGGGACAAAGCCTCAGGGAGGGAACATTCAGTACTTC.

The chain has TRBV27 and TRBJ2-2; a possible D gene is TRBD2 (6 bases). V was clipped by 2 bases and J by 6 bases, with 13 bases between them. The CDR3 contains 15 residues. CDR1 and CDR2 (germline): MNHEY, SMNVEV (reference sequence). CDR3 in amino acids: CASSLGQPGAGELFF. In DNA form, the CDR3 reads TGTGCCAGCAGTTTAGGGCAGCCGGGGGCCGGGGAGCTGTTTTTT.

The V call is TRBV7-9, the J call TRBJ2-7; the match to TRBD2 covers 9 bases. Germline V gene data show CDR1 as SEHNR and CDR2 as FQNEAQ (reference sequence). The CDR3 loop spans 15 amino acids. Trimming at V came to 0 bases and at J to 6 bases, leaving 6 bases not matched to a gene. CDR3 protein: CASSLAGRGGREQYF. The DNA of the CDR3 is TGTGCCAGCAGCTTAGCCGGGCGGGGGGGCCGCGAGCAGTACTTC.

This clonotype occurred once. The rearrangement links TRBV18 to TRBJ1-1; possible D gene TRBD1, 5 bases. The CDR3 loop spans 18 amino acids. The germline gives CDR1 KGHSH, CDR2 LQKENI. The germline V and J ends were trimmed by 6 bases and 1 base, with 24 bases remaining between them. CDR3 sequence reads: CASSEPPNTDIRNTEAFF. The CDR3 coding sequence is TGTGCCAGCTCCGAACCCCCGAATACGGACATTCGGAACACTGAAGCTTTCTTT.

The chain couples TRBV6-5 to TRBJ2-3, with TRBD1 identical over 9 bases. The V gene's germline CDR1 is MNHEY and CDR2 SVGAGI. J gave up 3 bases and V 6 bases, and 7 bases lay outside the gene matches. This CDR3 comprises 15 residues. The CDR3 here is CASRDGTGRTDTQYF. CDR3 in DNA: TGTGCCAGCAGGGACGGGACAGGGCGGACAGATACGCAGTATTTT.